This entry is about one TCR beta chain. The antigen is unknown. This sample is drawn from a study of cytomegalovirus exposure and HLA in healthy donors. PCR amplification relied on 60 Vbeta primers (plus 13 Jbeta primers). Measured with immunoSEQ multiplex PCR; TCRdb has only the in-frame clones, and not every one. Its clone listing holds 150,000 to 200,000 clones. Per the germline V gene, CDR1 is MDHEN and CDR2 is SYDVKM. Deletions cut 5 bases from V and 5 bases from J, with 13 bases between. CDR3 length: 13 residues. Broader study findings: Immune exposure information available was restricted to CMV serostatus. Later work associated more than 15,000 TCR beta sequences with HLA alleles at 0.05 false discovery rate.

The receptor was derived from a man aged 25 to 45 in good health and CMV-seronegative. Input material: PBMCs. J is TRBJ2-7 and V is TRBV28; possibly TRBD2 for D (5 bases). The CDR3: CASSQPGDDEQYF. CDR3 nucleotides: TGTGCCAGCAGTCAGCCCGGGGATGACGAGCAGTACTTC.